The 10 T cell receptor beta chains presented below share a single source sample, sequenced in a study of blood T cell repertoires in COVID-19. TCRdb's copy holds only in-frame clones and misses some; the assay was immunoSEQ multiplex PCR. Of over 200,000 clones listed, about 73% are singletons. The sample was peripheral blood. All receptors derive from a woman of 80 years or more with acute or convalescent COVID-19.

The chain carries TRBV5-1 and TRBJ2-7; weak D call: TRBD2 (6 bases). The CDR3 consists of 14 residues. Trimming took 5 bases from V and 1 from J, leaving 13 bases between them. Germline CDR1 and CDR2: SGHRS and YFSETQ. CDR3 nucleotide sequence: TGCGCCAGCAGTGCGGCGGGGAATTCCTACGAGCAGTACTTC. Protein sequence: CASSAAGNSYEQYF.

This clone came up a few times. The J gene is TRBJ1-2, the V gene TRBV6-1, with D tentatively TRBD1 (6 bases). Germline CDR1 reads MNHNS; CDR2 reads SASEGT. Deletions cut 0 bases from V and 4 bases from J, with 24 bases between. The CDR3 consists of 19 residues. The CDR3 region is CASSEARGSVGAWGYGYTF. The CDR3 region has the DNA TGTGCCAGCAGTGAAGCTAGGGGTAGTGTGGGGGCCTGGGGCTATGGCTACACCTTC.

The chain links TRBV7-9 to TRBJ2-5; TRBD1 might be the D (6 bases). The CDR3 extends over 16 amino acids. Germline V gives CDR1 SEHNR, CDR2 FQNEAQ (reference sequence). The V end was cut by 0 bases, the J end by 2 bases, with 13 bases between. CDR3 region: CASSLAGRGWQETQYF. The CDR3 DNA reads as TGTGCCAGCAGCTTAGCAGGCAGGGGATGGCAAGAGACCCAGTACTTC.

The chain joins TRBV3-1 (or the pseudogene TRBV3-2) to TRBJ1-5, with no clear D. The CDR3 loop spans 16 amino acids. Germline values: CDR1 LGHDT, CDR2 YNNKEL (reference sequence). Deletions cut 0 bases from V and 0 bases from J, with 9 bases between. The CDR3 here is CASSQDAAPSNQPQHF. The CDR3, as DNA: TGTGCCAGCAGCCAAGATGCGGCTCCTAGCAATCAGCCCCAGCATTTT.

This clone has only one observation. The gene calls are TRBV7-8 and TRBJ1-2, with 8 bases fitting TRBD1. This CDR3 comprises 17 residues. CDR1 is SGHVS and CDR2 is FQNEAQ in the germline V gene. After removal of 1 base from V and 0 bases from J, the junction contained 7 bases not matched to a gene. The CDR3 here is CASSLVTPGQANYGYTF. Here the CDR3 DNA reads TGTGCCAGCAGCTTAGTCACCCCGGGACAGGCTAACTATGGCTACACCTTC.

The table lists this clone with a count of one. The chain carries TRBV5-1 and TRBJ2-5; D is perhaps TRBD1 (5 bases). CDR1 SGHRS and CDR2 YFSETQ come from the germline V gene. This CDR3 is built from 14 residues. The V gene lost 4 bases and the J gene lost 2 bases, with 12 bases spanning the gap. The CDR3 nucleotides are TGCGCCAGCAGCAAAGGACAAGGTCAAGAGACCCAGTACTTC. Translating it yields CASSKGQGQETQYF.

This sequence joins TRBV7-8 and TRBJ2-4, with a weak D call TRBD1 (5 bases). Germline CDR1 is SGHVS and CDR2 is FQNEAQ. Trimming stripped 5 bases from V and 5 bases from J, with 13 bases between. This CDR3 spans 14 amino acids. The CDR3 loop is CASSLRFRENIQYF. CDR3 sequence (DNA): TGTGCCAGCAGCCTCAGATTCAGGGAAAACATTCAGTACTTC.

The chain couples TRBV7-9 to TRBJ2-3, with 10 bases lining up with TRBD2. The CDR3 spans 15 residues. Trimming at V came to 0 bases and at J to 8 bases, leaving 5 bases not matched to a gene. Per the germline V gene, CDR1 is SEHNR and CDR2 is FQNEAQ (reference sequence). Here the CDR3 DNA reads TGTGCCAGCAGCTTAGCTAGCGGGGGGAGTACTACGCAGTATTTT. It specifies CASSLASGGSTTQYF.

CDR3 nucleotides: TGTGCCAGCAGCCCAGGACAGGCTTGGGGGGAGACCCAGTACTTC. Translation gives CASSPGQAWGETQYF. This sequence joins TRBV3-1 (or the pseudogene TRBV3-2) and TRBJ2-5; 7 bases match TRBD1. The CDR3 extends over 15 amino acids. After removal of 4 bases from V and 5 bases from J, the junction contained 10 bases not matched to a gene. In germline, CDR1 is LGHDT, CDR2 YNNKEL (reference sequence).

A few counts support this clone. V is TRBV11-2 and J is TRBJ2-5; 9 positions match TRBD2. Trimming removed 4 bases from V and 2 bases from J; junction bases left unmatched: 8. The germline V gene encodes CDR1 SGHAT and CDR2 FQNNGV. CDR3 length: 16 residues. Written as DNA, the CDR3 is TGTGCCAGCAGCTCGAATAGCGGGGGAAAACAAGAGACCCAGTACTTC. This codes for CASSSNSGGKQETQYF. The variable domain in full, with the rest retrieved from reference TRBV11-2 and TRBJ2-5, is EAGVAQSPRYKIIEKRQSVAFWCNPISGHATLYWYQQILGQGPKLLIQFQNNGVVDDSQLPKDRFSAERLKGVDSTLKIQPAKLEDSAVYLCASSSNSGGKQETQYFGPGTRLLVL.